The 3 T cell receptor beta chains given below trace back to one sample, sequenced in a study of cytotoxic CD8 clonotypes in ibrutinib-treated CLL (dated by TCRdb to the early 2020s). Receptor libraries were prepared by the immunoSEQ multiplex PCR assay. TCRdb took this table from immuneACCESS and kept in-frame rearrangements with V and J called. Such tables lack part of the clones; where checked against another copy, unresolved V genes explain under half of the gap, and the rest is unexplained. In this sample the table shows approximately 120,000 clones, approximately 58% of which occur a single time. The ten top clones hold about 39% of the sample. This specimen's time point label, interpreted: roughly 25 months on ibrutinib. Here the sequenced sample was PBMCs, taken after 24 months of ibrutinib treatment. These receptors all stem from a human donor with chronic lymphocytic leukemia.

V usage is TRBV29-1 and J usage is TRBJ2-2; 9 bases fit TRBD1. J was trimmed by 0 bases and V by 5 bases; bases with no gene match: 4. Per the germline V gene, CDR1 is SQVTM and CDR2 is ANQGSEA. The CDR3 runs 15 residues. The CDR3 is CSVKQGAPNTGELFF. DNA of the CDR3: TGCAGCGTTAAACAGGGGGCGCCGAACACCGGGGAGCTGTTTTTT.

The V call is TRBV30, the J call TRBJ1-5; the D gene is possibly TRBD1 (5 bases). Trimming stripped 0 bases from V and 7 bases from J, with 19 bases between. The CDR3 is 16 residues long. Per germline, CDR1 GTSNPN and CDR2 SVGIG (reference sequence). CDR3 in amino acids: CAWSVAGPKYGQPQHF. The CDR3 DNA is TGTGCCTGGAGTGTGGCAGGGCCGAAGTATGGGCAGCCCCAGCATTTT. Variable domain in full (rest from reference TRBV30 and TRBJ1-5): SQTIHQWPATLVQPVGSPLSLECTVEGTSNPNLYWYRQAAGRGLQLLFYSVGIGQISSEVPQNLSASRPQDRQFILSSKKLLLSDSGFYLCAWSVAGPKYGQPQHFGDGTRLSIL.

The rearrangement joins TRBV27 to TRBJ1-1; 7 bases fit TRBD1. CDR1 and CDR2 from the germline V gene are MNHEY and SMNVEV (reference sequence). This CDR3 is built from 14 residues. Trimming removed 9 bases from V and 1 base from J; junction bases left unmatched: 8. The CDR3 reads CASRQGRQNTEAFF. CDR3 in DNA: TGTGCCAGTCGACAGGGCAGGCAGAACACTGAAGCTTTCTTT.